This T cell receptor beta chain was obtained from a study of identical twins. A universal primer site was added by template switching, and unique molecular identifiers were carried by the cDNA. TCRdb analysed the 5' RACE reads with MiXCR anew, one entry per CDR3 protein. This repertoire shows hundreds of thousands of distinct CDR3 sequences, 9% to 15% found once; its top ten account for about 1.5%. This clonotype was recorded a few times. These data are also associated with another study on yellow fever vaccine responses in identical twins. That investigation notes: Among the twins, the vaccine T cell response reportedly seemed partly convergent and partly personalized.

The sequenced sample was PBMCs. The TCR comes from a woman between 18 and 30 years old in good health.

CDR3 DNA: TGTGCCAGCAGTGAGGGTTGGGGGACTAGCGGGACTAAGTACGAGCAGTACTTC. Translating it yields CASSEGWGTSGTKYEQYF. This chain connects TRBV2 to TRBJ2-7; 13 bases are a match to TRBD2. V lost 3 bases and J lost 4; bases outside the gene matches: 12. Germline V lookup: CDR1 SNHLY, CDR2 FYNNEI. The CDR3 totals 18 residues.